This T cell receptor (beta chain) was recovered during a study of PD-1 blockade in mismatch repair-deficient tumors. Using immunoSEQ multiplex PCR, the repertoire was profiled, and TCRdb retains in-frame clones only, with some absent. This repertoire shows over 100,000 clones, 60% to 85% found once; its top ten account for approximately 4.7%. The CDR3 length is 12 residues. The source was peripheral blood, collected roughly 60 weeks after starting pembrolizumab. The source of this sequence is an adult with mismatch repair-deficient cancer. V is TRBV21-1 and J is TRBJ2-7. TRBV21-1 is an annotated pseudogene. This CDR3 reads CASRPKTYEQYF. The CDR3 region has the DNA TGTGCCAGCAGGCCGAAAACCTACGAGCAGTACTTC.